This TCR beta chain came from a study of blood T cells in healthy people across ages. Overall study results and limits: With unsorted PBMCs, a conclusive comparison of naive versus antigen-experienced cells was not possible. Researchers deemed the diversity estimates from one million T cells underestimates. Roughly linear declines in TCR beta diversity per million T cells occurred with age. Aged donors had fewer naive CD4+ cells and lower diversity than long-lived donors.

The second PCR ran about 6 to 12 cycles with a sample-barcoded 5' primer and J-beta primers. TCRdb re-called the 5' RACE reads with MiXCR, one entry per CDR3 protein. The sample holds about 730,000 distinct CDR3 sequences, approximately 39% seen once. The CDR3 is 13 residues long. The V end lost 4 bases, the J end lost 8 bases, and 14 bases lay between the germline ends. In germline, CDR1 is SQVTM, CDR2 ANQGSEA. As to this clonotype: Antigen specificity is unknown.

The sequence was obtained from a woman aged 55-70 years in good health. Sequencing was carried out using blood. This chain links TRBV29-1 with TRBJ1-4; the D gene is possibly TRBD1 (5 bases). The CDR3 protein is CSVVIQGSEKLFF. The CDR3 DNA reads TGCAGCGTTGTTATCCAGGGATCAGAAAAACTGTTTTTT.